This T cell receptor (beta chain) originates from a study of T cell changes during pregnancy in multiple sclerosis. Sequencing was performed with immunoSEQ multiplex PCR; in TCRdb, only in-frame clones are kept and a portion is missing. The sample yields under 40,000 clones, 80% to 95% seen once. CDR1 is KGHSH and CDR2 is LQKENI in the germline V gene. The junction had 3 bases not matched to a gene; V was cut back by 3 bases and J by 6 bases. The CDR3 totals 13 residues. The receptor comes from a female donor in good health, enrolled as a control in a pregnancy study. The specimen comprised CD4+ T cells from peripheral blood mononuclear cells, sampled in the third trimester of pregnancy. The J gene is TRBJ2-3, the V gene TRBV18, with 7 nucleotides matching TRBD2. CDR3 DNA: TGTGCCAGCTCACCGGGGGGGTCGGATACGCAGTATTTT. It codes for CASSPGGSDTQYF.